This T cell receptor beta chain was recorded in a study of T cell responses to AZD1222 COVID-19 vaccine. TCRdb's table, derived via immunoSEQ multiplex PCR, lists solely in-frame clones and lacks some. The data contain hundreds of thousands of clones, roughly 91% of them singletons. With regard to this clone: Its antigen is not known.

Study results and caveats: The donor group comprised mostly white British people and more females; the analysis possibly underestimated clonal diversity. Spike-specific TCR breadth and depth went up after people got two AZD1222 doses. Among spike-specific TCRs, nearly half reportedly target unmutated variant regions. Across the whole spike, CD4 TCRs peaked at regions 160-218 and 743-854.

This specimen consisted of peripheral blood, obtained on day 0 of MenACWY control vaccination. This TCR was recovered from an adult in good health.

DNA of the CDR3: TGTGCCAGTAGTATAGACTTATCTACAGGTGCGGAAAAACTGTTTTTT. Protein product: CASSIDLSTGAEKLFF. This chain links TRBV19 with TRBJ1-4, with D perhaps matching TRBD1 (5 bases). The CDR3 is 16 residues long. The germline V and J ends were trimmed by 0 bases and 8 bases, with 16 bases remaining between them. Germline values: CDR1 LNHDA, CDR2 SQIVND (reference sequence).